This TCR beta chain was recovered during a study of shared clonotypes between healthy human individuals. The study, taken as a whole, reports: For sorted subsets, rarefaction showed incomplete sequencing despite large depth. Estimated richness was generally greater in naive than memory subsets.

As for this clone: What it binds is not known.

The CDR3 runs 14 residues. The V and J ends lost 5 bases and 8 bases, in that order; junction bases with no gene match: 10. Germline V CDR1 and CDR2: SGDLS, YYNGEE. In the original analysis: In the immunoSEQ data, sequences were junction-only and lacked quality scores, so filtering differed. Here immunoSEQ multiplex PCR was the method, and the copy in TCRdb shows in-frame clones only, minus some. V, J and clone size are those of that table, while D and trimming were read from the DNA. The sample shows roughly 700,000 clones, less than 95% of them seen only once. This chain connects TRBV9 to TRBJ1-2, with 9 nucleotides matching TRBD1. This clonotype was obtained from a man between 18 and 35 years old in good health. Some clones in this sample may be carry-over from other donors' samples. Sequences were obtained from memory CD8+ T cells from PBMCs. The subset was: CD45RO+ cells pooled with CCR7-negative TemRA cells. CDR3 DNA sequence: TGTGCCAGCAGGGGGACAGGGCTGGGGTCGGGCTACACCTTC. This gives the protein CASRGTGLGSGYTF.